The 27 T cell receptor beta chains reported below all come from one sample, sequenced in a study of cytomegalovirus exposure and HLA in healthy donors. In the PCR, 60 Vbeta and 13 Jbeta primers were used. This table comes from immunoSEQ multiplex PCR, and its TCRdb copy is limited to in-frame clones, with some not included. The table shows about 110,000 clones, with 65% to 90% occurring only once. Sequencing was carried out using PBMCs. The receptors stem from a woman in her twenties or thirties in good health and CMV-seronegative.

The rearrangement joins TRBV7-9 to TRBJ2-1, with D maybe TRBD2 (6 bases). Germline V lookup: CDR1 SEHNR, CDR2 FQNEAQ (reference sequence). Between the trimmed V and J ends, which lost 0 bases and 4 bases, there was a span of 10 bases. The CDR3 loop spans 15 amino acids. In DNA, the CDR3 is TGTGCCAGCAGCTTAGCGCAGGGACTTTACAATGAGCAGTTCTTC. Translation: CASSLAQGLYNEQFF.

The sample holds one count of this clone. The chain links TRBV5-8 to TRBJ1-1; D possibly corresponds to TRBD1 (6 bases). Germline V CDR1 and CDR2: SGHTS, YDEGEE. The V gene lost 5 bases and the J gene lost 1 base, with 15 bases spanning the gap. This CDR3 has 15 residues. CDR3 sequence (DNA): TGTGCCAGCAGTCCAAGGGGGACCGAGAACACTGAAGCTTTCTTT. It encodes CASSPRGTENTEAFF.

This chain joins TRBV5-1 and TRBJ2-7, with 16 bases that match TRBD2. J gave up 0 bases and V 4 bases, and 4 bases lay outside the gene matches. This CDR3 region has 17 residues. The germline V gene encodes CDR1 SGHRS and CDR2 YFSETQ. The CDR3: CASSQGTSGRASYEQYF. In nucleotides, the CDR3 is TGCGCCAGCAGCCAGGGGACTAGCGGGAGGGCCTCCTACGAGCAGTACTTC.

The V and J genes are TRBV27 and TRBJ1-1, with a weak D call TRBD1 (5 bases). Per the germline V gene, CDR1 is MNHEY and CDR2 is SMNVEV (reference sequence). The CDR3 extends over 14 amino acids. V was pared by 2 bases and J by 3 bases, with 10 bases between. The DNA for the CDR3 is TGTGCCAGCAGTTTACGGGGGACGGACACTGAAGCTTTCTTT. Protein sequence: CASSLRGTDTEAFF.

The chain links TRBV7-6 to TRBJ2-1; 13 bases map to TRBD2. The CDR3 length is 16 residues. The germline V gene has CDR1 SGHVS and CDR2 FNYEAQ. V was pared by 1 base and J by 8 bases, with 5 bases of the junction left unmatched. The CDR3 here is CASSLETSGRTDEQFF. The CDR3 DNA sequence: TGTGCCAGCAGCTTAGAGACTAGCGGGAGGACCGATGAGCAGTTCTTC.

The genes are TRBV7-6 and TRBJ2-1, with 7 bases matching TRBD2. J was trimmed by 7 bases and V by 5 bases; bases with no gene match: 8. The CDR3 runs 14 residues. Germline CDR1 reads SGHVS; CDR2 reads FNYEAQ. The chain's CDR3 is CASSREVEGNEQFF. CDR3 sequence (DNA): TGTGCCAGCAGCCGGGAGGTGGAGGGAAATGAGCAGTTCTTC.

J is TRBJ1-2 and V is TRBV11-2; 7 positions match TRBD1. Germline assignment: CDR1 SGHAT and CDR2 FQNNGV. CDR3 length: 17 residues. Losses at the gene ends were 1 base for V and 0 bases for J; bases not matched to a gene: 8. This CDR3 is CASSLVRDRSSNYGYTF. The CDR3 DNA reads TGTGCCAGCAGCTTAGTCCGGGACAGATCTTCTAACTATGGCTACACCTTC.

The chain carries TRBV5-1 and TRBJ2-3, with D perhaps matching TRBD2 (6 bases). In germline, CDR1 is SGHRS, CDR2 YFSETQ. CDR3 length: 16 amino acids. Deletions cut 4 bases from V and 4 bases from J, with 19 bases between. CDR3: CASSPEGRDGADTQYF. The CDR3 DNA follows: TGCGCCAGCAGCCCGGAAGGGCGGGATGGAGCAGATACGCAGTATTTT.

This chain connects TRBV4-1 to TRBJ2-2; D not resolved. Germline V lookup: CDR1 MGHRA, CDR2 YSYEKL. The CDR3 is 15 residues long. Trimming took 6 bases from V and 1 from J, leaving 12 bases between them. CDR3 nucleotides: TGCGCCAGCAGTTCAAGTCCAGTGAACACCGGGGAGCTGTTTTTT. Its protein is CASSSSPVNTGELFF.

The chain recombines TRBV5-1 with TRBJ2-7, with 7 bases matching TRBD2. V shed 7 bases, J shed 3 bases, and the junction held 13 bases outside the gene matches. From germline, CDR1 is SGHRS and CDR2 YFSETQ. This CDR3 is 15 amino acids long. DNA of the CDR3: TGCGCCAGCTGTTTGACGAGCGGGAACTTCTACGAGCAGTACTTC. The encoded protein is CASCLTSGNFYEQYF.

The V and J genes are TRBV29-1 and TRBJ2-5, with 7 bases lining up with TRBD1. The V and J ends lost 7 bases and 5 bases, in that order; junction bases with no gene match: 10. The CDR3 length is 13 residues. The germline V gene has CDR1 SQVTM and CDR2 ANQGSEA. CDR3 protein: CSALTGPMETQYF. For the CDR3, the DNA is TGCAGCGCCTTGACAGGGCCAATGGAGACCCAGTACTTC.

This clone was counted between two and nine times. This chain uses TRBV15 with TRBJ1-1; D not resolved. The CDR3 contains 14 residues. Per germline, CDR1 LNHNV and CDR2 YYDKDF (reference sequence). V was trimmed by 0 bases and J by 4 bases, leaving 9 bases between them. The CDR3 nucleotides read TGTGCCACCAGCAGAGATTCGTTCGGCACTGAAGCTTTCTTT. Protein: CATSRDSFGTEAFF.

The chain links TRBV30 to TRBJ1-1; no firm D call. The CDR3 has 11 amino acids. CDR1 is GTSNPN, CDR2 SVGIG, per germline (reference sequence). The ends were cut back, 3 bases at V and 8 bases at J, with 10 bases in the middle. DNA of the CDR3: TGTGCCTGGAGCAGCAGCGGGGAAGCTTTCTTT. This gives the protein CAWSSSGEAFF.

The chain uses TRBV5-1 and TRBJ2-2, with a tentative D call TRBD1 (6 bases). The CDR3 covers 15 residues. V lost 4 bases to trimming and J lost 0 bases, with 10 bases between them. Germline assignment: CDR1 SGHRS and CDR2 YFSETQ. The CDR3 here is CASSADSTNTGELFF. In DNA form, the CDR3 reads TGCGCCAGCAGCGCGGACAGCACGAACACCGGGGAGCTGTTTTTT.

This clone was detected only once. The chain couples TRBV27 to TRBJ1-2; weak D call: TRBD1 (6 bases). The germline gives CDR1 MNHEY, CDR2 SMNVEV (reference sequence). This CDR3 spans 13 amino acids. Trimming removed 4 bases at V and 1 base at J, with 7 bases between. CDR3 DNA sequence: TGTGCCAGCAGTTCACAGGGTAACTATGGCTACACCTTC. Translated, it gives CASSSQGNYGYTF.

The V call is TRBV19, the J call TRBJ1-1, with TRBD1 matching over 8 bases. CDR3 length equals 13 residues. Germline CDR1 and CDR2: LNHDA and SQIVND (reference sequence). The ends lost 7 bases at V and 5 bases at J; junction bases unmatched: 6. The CDR3 here is CASKGRGLTEAFF. CDR3 nucleotide sequence: TGTGCCAGTAAGGGCAGGGGGCTTACTGAAGCTTTCTTT.

The CDR3 DNA is TGTGCCAGCAGCTCGAATGGCGGAGTGGTCGGCTACACCTTC. Its translation is CASSSNGGVVGYTF. The chain combines TRBV7-2 with TRBJ1-2; D gene ambiguous. Germline lookup yields CDR1 SGHTA and CDR2 FQGNSA. This CDR3 is 14 amino acids long. V lost 4 bases and J lost 8, with 17 bases in between.

The chain is built from TRBV15 and TRBJ2-5; a possible D gene is TRBD2 (6 bases). Germline V gene sequence: CDR1 LNHNV, CDR2 YYDKDF (reference sequence). Trimming pared 0 bases from V and 7 bases from J, leaving 18 bases between. CDR3 length: 16 residues. The CDR3 reads CATSRDLQAAGGTQYF. The CDR3 DNA is TGTGCCACCAGCAGAGATCTTCAGGCCGCCGGGGGGACCCAGTACTTC.

V is TRBV11-3 and J is TRBJ2-1; possibly TRBD2 for D (5 bases). Trimming left V 3 bases short and J 8 bases short, with 17 bases between. The length of the CDR3 is 15 residues. In germline, CDR1 is SGHNT, CDR2 YENEEA. Written as DNA, the CDR3 is TGTGCCAGCAGCTTGGGTGGTGAGGGAGATGATGAGCAGTTCTTC. Protein sequence: CASSLGGEGDDEQFF.

This chain joins TRBV6-5 and TRBJ1-2, with 9 bases matching TRBD1. Losses at the gene ends were 6 bases for V and 6 bases for J; bases not matched to a gene: 2. The germline gives CDR1 MNHEY, CDR2 SVGAGI. The CDR3 runs 12 residues. The CDR3 loop reads CASSGQGNGYTF. The DNA of the CDR3 is TGTGCCAGCAGCGGACAGGGGAATGGCTACACCTTC.

The chain recombines TRBV7-2 with TRBJ2-1, with D perhaps TRBD2 (6 bases). The germline V and J ends were trimmed by 2 bases and 0 bases, with 17 bases remaining between them. Germline CDR1 SGHTA, CDR2 FQGNSA. The CDR3 consists of 18 residues. The CDR3 nucleotides are TGTGCCAGCAGCTTACGTTTCGGAGCGGGTGTCTCCTACAATGAGCAGTTCTTC. Protein sequence: CASSLRFGAGVSYNEQFF.

The chain uses TRBV7-8 and TRBJ2-7, with D tentatively TRBD2 (6 bases). The V gene lost 5 bases and the J gene lost 1 base, with 18 bases spanning the gap. The CDR3 runs to 16 residues. Germline loops: CDR1 SGHVS, CDR2 FQNEAQ. The DNA for the CDR3 is TGTGCCAGCAGCCCTCCCTCTCTTCGGGAGTCCTACGAGCAGTACTTC. Residues: CASSPPSLRESYEQYF. Looking up the rest from reference TRBV7-8 and TRBJ2-7 gives the full variable domain: GAGVSQSPRYKVAKRGQDVALRCDPISGHVSLFWYQQALGQGPEFLTYFQNEAQLDKSGLPSDRFFAERPEGSVSTLKIQRTQQEDSAVYLCASSPPSLRESYEQYFGPGTRLTVT.

The chain joins TRBV2 to TRBJ1-5, with a possible D match to TRBD1 (6 bases). This CDR3 spans 14 amino acids. V was clipped by 10 bases and J by 3 bases, with 16 bases between them. Germline V CDR1 and CDR2: SNHLY, FYNNEI. The CDR3 sequence: CATKGDSINQPQHF. CDR3 nucleotides: TGTGCCACCAAGGGGGATAGTATCAATCAGCCCCAGCATTTT.

The rearrangement uses TRBV25-1 and TRBJ2-6; 7 bases map to TRBD2. The V gene end was trimmed by 3 bases and the J gene end by 1 base; junction bases not matched to a gene: 6. There are 17 residues in the CDR3. Germline V gives CDR1 MGHDK, CDR2 SYGVNS. Here the CDR3 DNA reads TGTGCCAGCAGTGATACTAGCGAAGGGTCTGGGGCCAACGTCCTGACTTTC. This encodes CASSDTSEGSGANVLTF. Drawing the rest from reference TRBV25-1 and TRBJ2-6, the complete variable domain is EADIYQTPRYLVIGTGKKITLECSQTMGHDKMYWYQQDPGMELHLIHYSYGVNSTEKGDLSSESTVSRIRTEHFPLTLESARPSHTSQYLCASSDTSEGSGANVLTFGAGSRLTVL.

The chain joins TRBV6-1 to TRBJ2-1; TRBD2 matches at 9 bases. V gave up 7 bases and J gave up 7 bases; unmatched junction bases: 8. The CDR3 extends over 14 amino acids. Germline loops: CDR1 MNHNS, CDR2 SASEGT. CDR3 DNA: TGTGCCAGCAAAGTAGCGGGAGACCATAATGAGCAGTTCTTC. This translates into CASKVAGDHNEQFF.

The chain couples TRBV19 to TRBJ2-3, with TRBD2 identical over 13 bases. This CDR3 is 17 amino acids long. V lost 4 bases and J lost 6; bases outside the gene matches: 10. Germline V lookup: CDR1 LNHDA, CDR2 SQIVND (reference sequence). For the CDR3, the DNA is TGTGCCAGTAGTAAACCGGGACTAGCGGGACAGATGGATACGCAGTATTTT. Translated, it gives CASSKPGLAGQMDTQYF.

V usage is TRBV5-1 and J usage is TRBJ1-4; 7 nucleotides match TRBD1. The CDR3 consists of 13 residues. The V gene's germline CDR1 is SGHRS and CDR2 YFSETQ. V lost 6 bases, J lost 8 bases, and 7 bases stayed unmatched. The CDR3 sequence: CASKQGGGEKLFF. The CDR3 bases are TGCGCCAGCAAGCAGGGGGGTGGAGAAAAACTGTTTTTT.